A selection of T cell receptor beta chains follows, all from one sample in a study of T-cell reconstitution after alpha-beta-depleted transplantation in children. Via MiXCR, TCRdb re-called the PCR reads, giving one row per CDR3 protein. Of hundreds of thousands of distinct CDR3 sequences listed, almost 10% are singletons. Sequencing used PBMCs from the stem cell graft donor, obtained from the stem cell graft. These receptors were collected from a human donor who donated a stem cell graft to a child with SCID. CDR3s include the opening cysteine and the closing phenylalanine or tryptophan. A D gene is named only where the DNA matches it firmly. The size field is filled for only some rows; it gives once, few, many or a size class.

>TRBJ2-4|.|many|TRBV3-1
CASSQDKLVYF
TGTGCCAGCAGCCAAGATAAGCTGGTGTACTTC
>TRBJ2-2|TRBD2|many|TRBV9
CASSVVRRTSNTGELFF
TGTGCCAGCAGCGTAGTAAGAAGGACTAGCAACACCGGGGAGCTGTTTTTT
>TRBJ2-1|TRBD1|.|TRBV11-2
CASSQTGGADNEQFF
TGTGCCAGCAGCCAAACAGGGGGCGCGGACAATGAGCAGTTCTTC
>TRBJ2-5|TRBD1|.|TRBV29-1
CSVARQGALSETQYF
TGCAGCGTTGCCAGACAGGGGGCTCTCTCAGAGACCCAGTACTTC
>TRBJ2-2|TRBD1|.|TRBV11-2
CASSLVRIGQGLGRELFF
TGTGCCAGCAGCTTAGTACGGATAGGACAGGGACTTGGCCGGGAGCTGTTTTTT
>TRBJ1-2|TRBD1|few|TRBV9
CASSLGRGRVSYGYTF
TGTGCCAGCAGCCTCGGGAGGGGGCGCGTATCTTATGGCTACACCTTC
>TRBJ1-2|.|.|TRBV12-3/TRBV12-4
CASSPTRFTQANYGYTF
TGTGCCAGCAGCCCGACCCGTTTCACACAAGCTAACTATGGCTACACCTTC
>TRBJ1-3|.|.|TRBV28
CASKPPGGSGNTIYF
TGTGCCAGCAAACCCCCCGGGGGCTCTGGAAACACCATATATTTT
>TRBJ1-1|.|many|TRBV2
CASRRGNTEAFF
TGTGCCAGCAGACGGGGGAACACTGAAGCTTTCTTT
>TRBJ1-2|.|many|TRBV12-3/TRBV12-4
CASSVGRINYGYTF
TGTGCCAGCAGCGTCGGCCGGATTAACTATGGCTACACCTTC
>TRBJ1-6|.|.|TRBV14
CASSQDLLSPLHF
TGTGCCAGCAGCCAAGATCTACTTTCACCCCTCCACTTT
>TRBJ2-7|.|.|TRBV6-5
CTSSYARTYEQYF
TGTACCAGCAGTTACGCCAGGACCTACGAGCAGTACTTC
>TRBJ1-2|.|.|TRBV5-1
CASSLGRGNFVDGYTF
TGCGCCAGCAGCTTGGGGAGGGGCAACTTCGTTGATGGCTACACCTTC
>TRBJ2-3|TRBD2|few|TRBV4-1
CASSQTKTSANTDTQYF
TGCGCCAGCAGCCAAACCAAAACTAGCGCAAACACAGATACGCAGTATTTT
>TRBJ1-2|.|few|TRBV4-1
CASSQDPPKDYGYTF
TGCGCCAGCAGCCAAGACCCTCCAAAAGACTATGGCTACACCTTC
>TRBJ2-1|TRBD1|.|TRBV5-6
CASSGGQGAGNEQFF
TGTGCCAGCAGCGGCGGACAGGGGGCTGGCAATGAGCAGTTCTTC
>TRBJ1-5|TRBD1|few|TRBV12-5
CASGPPGQGFGQPQHF
TGTGCTAGTGGTCCACCCGGACAGGGCTTTGGACAGCCCCAGCATTTT
>TRBJ1-1|TRBD1|.|TRBV29-1
CSVAGQGTPEAFF
TGCAGCGTTGCGGGACAGGGAACGCCTGAAGCTTTCTTT
>TRBJ2-3|TRBD1|few|TRBV6-1
CASRVPGQGTDTQYF
TGTGCCAGCAGGGTGCCGGGACAGGGTACAGATACGCAGTATTTT
>TRBJ1-4|.|.|TRBV3-1
CASSQEGRGEKLFF
TGTGCCAGCAGCCAAGAGGGAAGGGGTGAAAAACTGTTTTTT
>TRBJ2-7|TRBD1|.|TRBV13
CASRRTGIYEQYF
TGTGCCAGCAGGCGGACAGGGATCTACGAGCAGTACTTC
>TRBJ2-1|TRBD2|few|TRBV12-3/TRBV12-4
CASSFLAGGSNEQFF
TGTGCCAGCAGTTTCCTGGCGGGGGGTAGCAATGAGCAGTTCTTC
>TRBJ1-1|.|few|TRBV5-1
CASSFRGANTEAFF
TGCGCCAGCAGCTTTCGGGGTGCGAACACTGAAGCTTTCTTT
>TRBJ2-7|.|.|TRBV5-1
CASSPQERTYSEQYF
TGCGCCAGCAGCCCCCAAGAACGGACATATAGCGAGCAGTACTTC
>TRBJ1-5|.|few|TRBV12-3/TRBV12-4
CASSYKGNQPQHF
TGTGCCAGCAGTTACAAAGGTAATCAGCCCCAGCATTTT
>TRBJ2-7|TRBD1|.|TRBV3-1
CASSHLTTGGRSYEQYF
TGTGCCAGCAGCCATTTAACAACAGGGGGCAGGTCCTACGAGCAGTACTTC
>TRBJ2-5|.|many|TRBV3-1
CASSQPGTAEETQYF
TGTGCCAGCAGCCAACCCGGGACGGCTGAAGAGACCCAGTACTTC
>TRBJ2-3|.|.|TRBV7-9
CASSLESGTTTQYF
TGTGCCAGCAGCCTAGAGTCGGGGACAACCACGCAGTATTTT
>TRBJ2-5|.|.|TRBV6-1
CASRGGTTEETQYF
TGTGCCAGCAGGGGAGGGACAACCGAAGAGACCCAGTACTTC
>TRBJ2-7|.|many|TRBV20-1
CSARADHEQYF
TGCAGTGCTAGAGCTGACCACGAGCAGTACTTC
>TRBJ1-4|.|.|TRBV12-3/TRBV12-4
CASSPTGGVGKLFF
TGTGCCAGCAGTCCCACGGGGGGTGTCGGAAAACTGTTTTTT
>TRBJ2-7|TRBD1|.|TRBV7-8
CASSYGDRGWHEQYF
TGTGCCAGCAGCTACGGGGACAGGGGATGGCACGAGCAGTACTTC
>TRBJ2-2|.|.|TRBV6-5
CASSSPGRGPNTGELFF
TGTGCCAGCAGTTCCCCGGGACGGGGACCGAACACCGGGGAGCTGTTTTTT
>TRBJ1-6|.|.|TRBV11-2
CASSRARGGGNSPLHF
TGTGCCAGCAGTCGCGCCCGTGGCGGAGGTAATTCACCCCTCCACTTT
>TRBJ2-3|.|.|TRBV29-1
CSVEVTGSTDTQYF
TGCAGCGTTGAGGTCACAGGGAGCACAGATACGCAGTATTTT
>TRBJ1-1|.|.|TRBV5-1
CASSPTTGRPFGFF
TGCGCCAGCAGTCCTACTACGGGACGCCCGTTTGGTTTCTTT
>TRBJ1-1|.|few|TRBV19
CASSNGGSWSEAFF
TGTGCCAGTAGTAACGGGGGGAGCTGGAGTGAAGCTTTCTTT
>TRBJ2-1|TRBD1|many|TRBV10-3
CAISESNRGSYNEQFF
TGTGCCATCAGTGAGTCCAACAGGGGCTCCTACAATGAGCAGTTCTTC
>TRBJ1-2|.|.|TRBV20-1
CSARDGPYGYTF
TGCAGTGCACGGGACGGTCCCTATGGCTACACCTTC
>TRBJ2-3|.|.|TRBV24-1
CATSDPQGGPDTQYF
TGTGCCACCAGTGATCCGCAGGGGGGCCCGGATACGCAGTATTTT
>TRBJ2-7|.|.|TRBV7-6
CASSPRDGTYEQYF
TGTGCCAGCAGCCCTCGGGACGGTACCTACGAGCAGTACTTC
>TRBJ1-2|.|.|TRBV3-1
CASSQVISNYGYTF
TGTGCCAGCAGCCAAGTTATATCAAACTATGGCTACACCTTC
>TRBJ2-3|.|.|TRBV5-1
CASSSGPRGAEDTQYF
TGCGCCAGCAGCTCGGGGCCACGGGGGGCTGAAGATACGCAGTATTTT